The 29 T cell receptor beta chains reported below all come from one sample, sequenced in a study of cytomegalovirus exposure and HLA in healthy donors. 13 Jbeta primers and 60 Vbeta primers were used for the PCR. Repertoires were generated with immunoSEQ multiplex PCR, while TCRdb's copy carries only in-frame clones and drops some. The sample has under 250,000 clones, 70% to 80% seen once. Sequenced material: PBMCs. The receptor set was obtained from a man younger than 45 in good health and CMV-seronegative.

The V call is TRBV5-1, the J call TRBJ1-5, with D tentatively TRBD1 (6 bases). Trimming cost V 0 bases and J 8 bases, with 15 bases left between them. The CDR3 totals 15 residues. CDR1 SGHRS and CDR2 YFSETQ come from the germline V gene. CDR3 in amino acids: CASSLGPGVGEPQHF. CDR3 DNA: TGCGCCAGCAGCTTGGGACCAGGGGTGGGTGAGCCCCAGCATTTT.

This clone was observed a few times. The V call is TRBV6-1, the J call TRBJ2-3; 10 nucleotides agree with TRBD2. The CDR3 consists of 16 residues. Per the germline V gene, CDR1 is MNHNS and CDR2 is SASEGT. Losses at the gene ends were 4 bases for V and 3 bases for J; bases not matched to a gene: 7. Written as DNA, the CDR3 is TGTGCCAGCAGTGTGCTAGCGGGAGTTTTAACAGATACGCAGTATTTT. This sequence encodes CASSVLAGVLTDTQYF.

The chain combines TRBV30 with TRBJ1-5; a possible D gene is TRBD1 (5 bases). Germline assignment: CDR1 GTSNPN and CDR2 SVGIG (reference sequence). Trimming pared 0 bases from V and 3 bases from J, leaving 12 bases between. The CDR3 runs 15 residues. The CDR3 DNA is TGTGCCTGGAGTGTACATGGGGCTCCCAATCAGCCCCAGCATTTT. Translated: CAWSVHGAPNQPQHF.

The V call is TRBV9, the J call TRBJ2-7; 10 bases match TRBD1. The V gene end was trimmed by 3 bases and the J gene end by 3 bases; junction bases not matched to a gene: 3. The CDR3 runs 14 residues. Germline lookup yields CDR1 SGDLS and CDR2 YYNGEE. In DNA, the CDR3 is TGTGCCAGCAGCGAGACAGGGGGCGGCTACGAGCAGTACTTC. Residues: CASSETGGGYEQYF. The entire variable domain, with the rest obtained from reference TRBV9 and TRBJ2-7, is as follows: DSGVTQTPKHLITATGQRVTLRCSPRSGDLSVYWYQQSLDQGLQFLIQYYNGEERAKGNILERFSAQQFPDLHSELNLSSLELGDSALYFCASSETGGGYEQYFGPGTRLTVT.

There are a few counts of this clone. The CDR3 sequence is CASSSKETQYF. DNA for the CDR3: TGTGCCAGCAGCTCCAAAGAGACCCAGTACTTC. The V and J genes are TRBV7-9 and TRBJ2-5, with D unresolved. The CDR3 totals 11 residues. Germline V gives CDR1 SEHNR, CDR2 FQNEAQ (reference sequence). V shed 4 bases and J shed 3 bases, with 3 bases lying between them. Full variable domain (remainder filled in from reference TRBV7-9 and TRBJ2-5): DTGVSQNPRHKITKRGQNVTFRCDPISEHNRLYWYRQTLGQGPEFLTYFQNEAQLEKSRLLSDRFSAERPKGSFSTLEIQRTEQGDSAMYLCASSSKETQYFGPGTRLLVL.

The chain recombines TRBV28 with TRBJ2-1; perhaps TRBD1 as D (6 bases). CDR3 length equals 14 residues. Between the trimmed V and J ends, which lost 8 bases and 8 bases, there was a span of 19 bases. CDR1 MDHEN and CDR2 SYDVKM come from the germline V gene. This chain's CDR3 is CASPYLTGQDEQFF. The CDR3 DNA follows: TGTGCCAGCCCTTACTTGACAGGTCAGGATGAGCAGTTCTTC.

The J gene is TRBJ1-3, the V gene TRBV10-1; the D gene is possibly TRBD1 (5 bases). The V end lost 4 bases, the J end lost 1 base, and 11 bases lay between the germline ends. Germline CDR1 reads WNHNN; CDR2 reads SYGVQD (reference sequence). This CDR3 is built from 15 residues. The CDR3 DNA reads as TGCGCCAGCAGTGTTTCGACAGAGTCTGGAAACACCATATATTTT. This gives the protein CASSVSTESGNTIYF.

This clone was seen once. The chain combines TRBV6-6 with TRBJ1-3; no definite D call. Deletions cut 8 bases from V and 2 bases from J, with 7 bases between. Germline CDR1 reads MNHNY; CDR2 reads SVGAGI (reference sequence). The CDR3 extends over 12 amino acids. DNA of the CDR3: TGTGCCAGCCTCTATACTGGAAACACCATATATTTT. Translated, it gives CASLYTGNTIYF.

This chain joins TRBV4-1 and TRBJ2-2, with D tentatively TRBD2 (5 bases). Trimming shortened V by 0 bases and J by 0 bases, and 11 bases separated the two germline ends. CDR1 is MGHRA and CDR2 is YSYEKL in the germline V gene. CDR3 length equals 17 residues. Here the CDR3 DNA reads TGCGCCAGCAGCCAAGAAAAGGGAGCTGCGAACACCGGGGAGCTGTTTTTT. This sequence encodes CASSQEKGAANTGELFF.

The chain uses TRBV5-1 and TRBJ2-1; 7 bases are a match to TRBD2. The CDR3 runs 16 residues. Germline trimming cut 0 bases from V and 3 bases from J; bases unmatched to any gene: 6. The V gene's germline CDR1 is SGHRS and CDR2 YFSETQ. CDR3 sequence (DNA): TGCGCCAGCAGCTTGGAGGGAGCGGGACGCTACAATGAGCAGTTCTTC. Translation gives CASSLEGAGRYNEQFF.

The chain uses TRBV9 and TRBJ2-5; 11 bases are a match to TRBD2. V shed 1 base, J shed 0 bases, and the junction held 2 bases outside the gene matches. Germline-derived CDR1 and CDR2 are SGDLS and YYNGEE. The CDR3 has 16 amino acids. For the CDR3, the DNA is TGTGCCAGCAGCGTATTAGCGGGAGGGAACCAAGAGACCCAGTACTTC. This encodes CASSVLAGGNQETQYF. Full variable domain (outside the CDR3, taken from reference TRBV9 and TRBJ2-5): DSGVTQTPKHLITATGQRVTLRCSPRSGDLSVYWYQQSLDQGLQFLIQYYNGEERAKGNILERFSAQQFPDLHSELNLSSLELGDSALYFCASSVLAGGNQETQYFGPGTRLLVL.

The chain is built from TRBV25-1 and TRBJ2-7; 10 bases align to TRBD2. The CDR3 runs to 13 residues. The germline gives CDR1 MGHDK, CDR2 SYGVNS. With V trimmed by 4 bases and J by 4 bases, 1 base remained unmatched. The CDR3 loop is CASSVTSGYEQYF. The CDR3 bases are TGTGCCAGCAGTGTGACTAGCGGGTACGAGCAGTACTTC.

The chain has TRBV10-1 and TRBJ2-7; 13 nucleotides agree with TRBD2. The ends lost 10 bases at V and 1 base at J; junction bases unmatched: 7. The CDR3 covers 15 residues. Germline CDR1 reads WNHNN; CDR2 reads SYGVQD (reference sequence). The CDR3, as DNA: TGCGCCAATACTAGCGGGAGGGCTGAGTCCTACGAGCAGTACTTC. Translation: CANTSGRAESYEQYF.

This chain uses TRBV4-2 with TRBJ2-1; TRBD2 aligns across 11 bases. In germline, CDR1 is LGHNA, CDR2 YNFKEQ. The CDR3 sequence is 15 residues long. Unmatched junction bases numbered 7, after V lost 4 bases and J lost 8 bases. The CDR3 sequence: CASSRSLAGDYEQFF. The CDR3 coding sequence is TGTGCCAGCAGCCGGTCACTAGCGGGAGACTATGAGCAGTTCTTC.

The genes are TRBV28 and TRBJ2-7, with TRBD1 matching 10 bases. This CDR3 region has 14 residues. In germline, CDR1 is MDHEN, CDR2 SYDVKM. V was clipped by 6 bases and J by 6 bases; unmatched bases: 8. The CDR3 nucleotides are TGTGCCAGCAGCGCAACAGACAGGGGGCTCGAGCAGTACTTC. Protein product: CASSATDRGLEQYF.

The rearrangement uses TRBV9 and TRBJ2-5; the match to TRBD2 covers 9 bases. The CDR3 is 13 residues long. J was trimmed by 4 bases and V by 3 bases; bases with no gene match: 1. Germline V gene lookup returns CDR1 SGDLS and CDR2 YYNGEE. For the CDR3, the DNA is TGTGCCAGCAGCGGCGGGAGGGGAGAGACCCAGTACTTC. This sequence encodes CASSGGRGETQYF.

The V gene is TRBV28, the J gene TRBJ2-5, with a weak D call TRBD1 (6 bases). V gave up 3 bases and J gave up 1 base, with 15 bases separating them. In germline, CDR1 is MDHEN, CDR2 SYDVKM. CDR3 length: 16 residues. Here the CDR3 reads CASSFVRGSFQETQYF. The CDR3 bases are TGTGCCAGCAGTTTCGTGAGGGGGTCCTTCCAAGAGACCCAGTACTTC.

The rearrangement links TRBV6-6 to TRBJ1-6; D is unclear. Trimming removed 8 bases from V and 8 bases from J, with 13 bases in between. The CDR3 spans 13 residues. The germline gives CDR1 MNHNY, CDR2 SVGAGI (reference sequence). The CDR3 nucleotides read TGTGCCAGCGGGCAATATCTGGATTCACCCCTCCACTTT. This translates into CASGQYLDSPLHF.

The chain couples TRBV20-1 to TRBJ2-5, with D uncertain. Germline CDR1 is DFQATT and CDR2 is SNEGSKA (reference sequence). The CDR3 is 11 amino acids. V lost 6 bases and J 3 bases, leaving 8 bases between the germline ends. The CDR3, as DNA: TGCAGTGCGAGTGGAGAAGAGACCCAGTACTTC. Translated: CSASGEETQYF.

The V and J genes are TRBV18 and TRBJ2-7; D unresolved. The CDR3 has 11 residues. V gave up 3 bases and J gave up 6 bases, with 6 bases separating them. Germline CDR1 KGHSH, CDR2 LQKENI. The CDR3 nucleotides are TGTGCCAGCTCACCTCCCGGCGAGCAGTACTTC. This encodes CASSPPGEQYF.

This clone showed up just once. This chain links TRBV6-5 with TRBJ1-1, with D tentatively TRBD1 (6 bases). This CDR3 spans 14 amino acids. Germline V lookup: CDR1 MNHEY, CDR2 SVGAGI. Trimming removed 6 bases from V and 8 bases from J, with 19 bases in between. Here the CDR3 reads CASRYGMGGGEAFF. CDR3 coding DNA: TGTGCCAGCAGGTACGGGATGGGTGGGGGCGAAGCTTTCTTT.

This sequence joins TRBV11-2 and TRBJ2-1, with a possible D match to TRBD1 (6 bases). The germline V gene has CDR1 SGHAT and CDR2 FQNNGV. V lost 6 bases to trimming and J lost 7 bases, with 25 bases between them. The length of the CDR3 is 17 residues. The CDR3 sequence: CASRPVTRDNGRNEQFF. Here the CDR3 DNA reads TGTGCCAGCAGGCCAGTGACCCGGGACAATGGGCGGAATGAGCAGTTCTTC.

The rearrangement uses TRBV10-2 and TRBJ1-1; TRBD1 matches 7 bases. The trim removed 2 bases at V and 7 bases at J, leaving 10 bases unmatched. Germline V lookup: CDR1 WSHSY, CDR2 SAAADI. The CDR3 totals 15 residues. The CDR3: CASSEAGQSLDEAFF. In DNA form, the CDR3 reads TGCGCCAGCAGTGAGGCGGGACAGAGCTTAGATGAAGCTTTCTTT.

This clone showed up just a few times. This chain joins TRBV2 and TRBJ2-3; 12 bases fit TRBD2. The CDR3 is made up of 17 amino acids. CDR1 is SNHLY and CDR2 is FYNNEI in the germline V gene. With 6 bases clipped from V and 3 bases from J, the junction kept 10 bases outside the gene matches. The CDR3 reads CASRALRLAGVTDTQYF. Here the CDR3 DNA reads TGTGCCAGCAGAGCCCTGAGACTAGCGGGAGTTACAGATACGCAGTATTTT.

For the CDR3, the DNA is TGTGCCAGCAGCTTTCCTAGCGGGCAAGAGACCCAGTACTTC. Its protein product is CASSFPSGQETQYF. This chain links TRBV7-2 with TRBJ2-5, with 8 bases aligning to TRBD2. Germline CDR1 and CDR2: SGHTA and FQGNSA. The CDR3 length is 14 residues. V lost 3 bases, J lost 2 bases, and 2 bases stayed unmatched.

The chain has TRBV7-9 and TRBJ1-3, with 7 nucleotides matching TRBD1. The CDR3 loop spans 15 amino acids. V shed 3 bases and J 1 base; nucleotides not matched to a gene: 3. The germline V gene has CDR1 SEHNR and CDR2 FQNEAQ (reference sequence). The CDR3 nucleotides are TGTGCCAGCAGCTTCGACAGGGCTTCTGGAAACACCATATATTTT. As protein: CASSFDRASGNTIYF.

The CDR3 sequence is CASSTDGPSGSTDTQYF. The CDR3, as DNA: TGCGCCAGCAGCACGGACGGTCCTAGCGGGAGCACAGATACGCAGTATTTT. The V gene is TRBV5-1, the J gene TRBJ2-3, with 8 bases that match TRBD2. J lost 0 bases, V lost 4 bases, and 10 bases had no gene match. This CDR3 is built from 17 residues. Germline-derived CDR1 and CDR2 are SGHRS and YFSETQ.

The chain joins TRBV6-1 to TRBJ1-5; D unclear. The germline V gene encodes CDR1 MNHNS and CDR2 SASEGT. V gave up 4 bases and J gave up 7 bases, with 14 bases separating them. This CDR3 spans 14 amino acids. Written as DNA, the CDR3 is TGTGCCAGCAGTGCCCTAGGGTCGGGGCAGCCCCAGCATTTT. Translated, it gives CASSALGSGQPQHF.

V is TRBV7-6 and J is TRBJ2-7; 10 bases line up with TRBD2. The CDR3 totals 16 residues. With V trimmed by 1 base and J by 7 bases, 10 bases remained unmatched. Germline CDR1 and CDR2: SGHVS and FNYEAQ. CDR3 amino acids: CASSLGTLAGVREQYF. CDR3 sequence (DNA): TGTGCCAGCAGCTTAGGTACCCTAGCGGGAGTCCGGGAGCAGTACTTC.